The clone carrying this T cell receptor beta chain has just a few counts. Its antigen is still unknown. Each donor's blood draw was 7.5 to 10 milliliters of peripheral blood. Isolated PBMCs totaled at least 6 million in each sample. Alongside a J-beta primer mix, a sample-barcoded 5' primer served in a second PCR lasting about 6 to 11 cycles. Each cDNA molecule carried a tag from a template-switch adaptor that contained 12 random nucleotides. TCRdb re-derived calls from the 5' RACE reads in MiXCR, one entry per CDR3 protein. This sample carries 1.5 million to 2 million distinct CDR3 sequences, over 25% of them seen once, and the ten largest clones take more than 6%. The data derive from a study of blood T cells in healthy people across ages. The CDR3 extends over 13 amino acids. The V and J ends lost 7 bases and 5 bases respectively, with 14 bases between them. Study results and limitations: The fall in TCR beta diversity per million T cells was roughly linear with age.

Sequenced: blood. The sequence came from a woman in her twenties or thirties in good health. The chain carries TRBV12-3 or TRBV12-4 and TRBJ1-1; perhaps TRBD1 as D (5 bases). The CDR3 spells CASKREGATEAFF. Here the CDR3 DNA reads TGTGCCAGCAAACGAGAAGGGGCTACTGAAGCTTTCTTT.